This T cell receptor beta chain was recovered during a study of OX40 agonist ivuxolimab in advanced cancers. Using immunoSEQ multiplex PCR, the repertoire was profiled, and TCRdb retains in-frame clones only, with some absent. The sample lists about 6,000 clones, approximately 81% occurring once. CDR3 length: 16 amino acids. Looked up from germline, CDR1 is SGHVS and CDR2 is FQNEAQ. Unmatched junction bases numbered 9, after V lost 4 bases and J lost 3 bases. This receptor was identified in an adult with an advanced solid tumor such as melanoma, head and neck, liver or kidney cancer. This specimen was CD4+ or CD8+ T cells sorted from blood, taken in a trial of the OX40 agonist ivuxolimab. The chain uses TRBV7-8 and TRBJ1-3, with TRBD1 matching 7 bases. DNA of the CDR3: TGTGCCAGCAGCTGGGACAGAGGAGGTTATGGAAACACCATATATTTT. Protein sequence: CASSWDRGGYGNTIYF. The variable domain in full, completed from reference TRBV7-8 and TRBJ1-3, reads GAGVSQSPRYKVAKRGQDVALRCDPISGHVSLFWYQQALGQGPEFLTYFQNEAQLDKSGLPSDRFFAERPEGSVSTLKIQRTQQEDSAVYLCASSWDRGGYGNTIYFGEGSWLTVV.